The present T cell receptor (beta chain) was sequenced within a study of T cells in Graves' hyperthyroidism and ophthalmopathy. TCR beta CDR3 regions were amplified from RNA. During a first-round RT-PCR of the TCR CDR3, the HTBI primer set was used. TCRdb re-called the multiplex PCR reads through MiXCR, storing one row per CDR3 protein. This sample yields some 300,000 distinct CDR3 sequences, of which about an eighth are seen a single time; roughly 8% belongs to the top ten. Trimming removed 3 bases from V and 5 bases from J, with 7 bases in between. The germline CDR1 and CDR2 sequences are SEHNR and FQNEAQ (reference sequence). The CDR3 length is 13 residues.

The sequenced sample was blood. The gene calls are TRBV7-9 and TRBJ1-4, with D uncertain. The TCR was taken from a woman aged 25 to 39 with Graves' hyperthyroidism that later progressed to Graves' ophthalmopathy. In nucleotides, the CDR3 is TGTGCCAGCAGCTTTAAGGAAAATGAAAAACTGTTTTTT. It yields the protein CASSFKENEKLFF.